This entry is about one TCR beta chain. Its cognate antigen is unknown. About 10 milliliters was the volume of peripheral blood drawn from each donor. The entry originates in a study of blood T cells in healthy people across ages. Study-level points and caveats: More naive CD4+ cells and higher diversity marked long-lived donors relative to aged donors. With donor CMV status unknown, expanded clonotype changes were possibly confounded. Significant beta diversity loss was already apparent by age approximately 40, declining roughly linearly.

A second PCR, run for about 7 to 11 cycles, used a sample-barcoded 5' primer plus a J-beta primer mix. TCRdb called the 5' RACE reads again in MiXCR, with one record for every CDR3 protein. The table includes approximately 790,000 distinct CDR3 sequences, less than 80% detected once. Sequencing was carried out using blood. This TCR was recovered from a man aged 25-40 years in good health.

The CDR3 loop is CATSSPSGNSYNEQFF. Written as DNA, the CDR3 is TGTGCCACCAGCAGTCCCAGCGGGAACTCCTACAATGAGCAGTTCTTC. This chain links TRBV15 with TRBJ2-1; 7 bases match TRBD2. Germline trimming cut 3 bases from V and 0 bases from J; bases unmatched to any gene: 5. The germline CDR1 and CDR2 sequences are LNHNV and YYDKDF (reference sequence). The CDR3 runs to 16 residues.